The rows below give T cell receptor beta chains drawn from one sample of a study of graft-versus-host responses after intestinal transplantation. Their antigen targets remain unknown. Using immunoSEQ multiplex PCR, the repertoire was profiled, and TCRdb retains in-frame clones only, with some absent. Of about 90,000 clones in the sample, roughly 91% were seen once. Specimen: unstimulated CD8+ T cells sorted from spleen or lymph node cells, collected before transplant. Receptors originate from a human donor who was the organ donor for an intestinal transplant. The CDR3 runs from the conserved cysteine through the conserved F or W. The order of the fields is J gene, CDR3 length, D gene, V gene, clone size, CDR3 DNA, CDR3 protein. D genes are given only for firm matches. Clone sizes are given selectively: once, few, many, or a class where the clone is expanded.

j_call: TRBJ2-3; cdr3_length: 13; d_call: TRBD1; v_call: TRBV2; clone_size: .; cdr3_nt: TGTGCCAAGCTCGGACAGGGAACAGATACGCAGTATTTT; cdr3_aa: CAKLGQGTDTQYF
j_call: TRBJ2-1; cdr3_length: 13; d_call: TRBD2; v_call: TRBV11-2; clone_size: .; cdr3_nt: TGTGCCACGGCGGGGGGGCACTACAATGAGCAGTTCTTC; cdr3_aa: CATAGGHYNEQFF
j_call: TRBJ1-6; cdr3_length: 17; d_call: .; v_call: TRBV7-9; clone_size: .; cdr3_nt: TGTGCCAGCAGCTTAGGTTGGTCCGGTAGCTATAATTCACCCCTCCACTTT; cdr3_aa: CASSLGWSGSYNSPLHF
j_call: TRBJ2-3; cdr3_length: 13; d_call: .; v_call: TRBV29-1; clone_size: .; cdr3_nt: TGCAGCGTTGTATCAGGGCGGACAGATACGCAGTATTTT; cdr3_aa: CSVVSGRTDTQYF
j_call: TRBJ1-1; cdr3_length: 13; d_call: .; v_call: TRBV6-1; clone_size: .; cdr3_nt: TGTGCCAGCAGTGAAGGAATGGAGCAGCAAGCTTTCTTT; cdr3_aa: CASSEGMEQQAFF
j_call: TRBJ1-2; cdr3_length: 14; d_call: TRBD1; v_call: TRBV5-5; clone_size: .; cdr3_nt: TGTGCCAGCAGCTTGGGGACAGGCTTCTATGGCTACACCTTC; cdr3_aa: CASSLGTGFYGYTF
j_call: TRBJ2-5; cdr3_length: 15; d_call: TRBD1; v_call: TRBV11-1; clone_size: .; cdr3_nt: TGTGCCAGCAGCTCAGTCCGGGACAGGGGACAGACCCAGTACTTC; cdr3_aa: CASSSVRDRGQTQYF
j_call: TRBJ1-2; cdr3_length: 14; d_call: .; v_call: TRBV7-9; clone_size: .; cdr3_nt: TGTGCCAGCAGCGGGCAGGGCCTCCCCTATGGCTACACCTTC; cdr3_aa: CASSGQGLPYGYTF
j_call: TRBJ2-3; cdr3_length: 16; d_call: TRBD2; v_call: TRBV11-2; clone_size: once; cdr3_nt: TGTGCCAGCAGCTTCCCGGGGGGGCGGAGCACAGATACGCAGTATTTT; cdr3_aa: CASSFPGGRSTDTQYF
j_call: TRBJ2-1; cdr3_length: 15; d_call: TRBD2; v_call: TRBV11-3; clone_size: .; cdr3_nt: TGTGCCAGCAGCTTAGCGGGAGGGCCATACAATGAGCAGTTCTTC; cdr3_aa: CASSLAGGPYNEQFF
j_call: TRBJ2-3; cdr3_length: 14; d_call: .; v_call: TRBV7-9; clone_size: .; cdr3_nt: TGTGCCAGCAGCTTAGGGGGCGGTCCAGATACGCAGTATTTT; cdr3_aa: CASSLGGGPDTQYF
j_call: TRBJ1-1; cdr3_length: 13; d_call: .; v_call: TRBV27; clone_size: .; cdr3_nt: TGTGCCAGCAGTTACTTCTCTCCCCCCCCCGCTTTCTTT; cdr3_aa: CASSYFSPPPAFF
j_call: TRBJ2-1; cdr3_length: 16; d_call: .; v_call: TRBV11-3; clone_size: .; cdr3_nt: TGTGCCAGCAGCTTACGGTCCGGCAGGGGCAGGAATGAGCAGTTCTTC; cdr3_aa: CASSLRSGRGRNEQFF
j_call: TRBJ2-5; cdr3_length: 12; d_call: .; v_call: TRBV28; clone_size: once; cdr3_nt: TGTGCCAGCAGTTCGTACCAAGAGACCCAGTACTTC; cdr3_aa: CASSSYQETQYF
j_call: TRBJ1-5; cdr3_length: 13; d_call: .; v_call: TRBV4-1; clone_size: .; cdr3_nt: TGCGCCAGCAGCCAAGATCTGGCCCAGCCCCAGCATTTT; cdr3_aa: CASSQDLAQPQHF
j_call: TRBJ2-7; cdr3_length: 20; d_call: TRBD2; v_call: TRBV10-3; clone_size: .; cdr3_nt: TGTGCCATCAGTGGCCTAACAAACGCGCGCCACCCGGGACTACAAACCGAGCAGTACTTC; cdr3_aa: CAISGLTNARHPGLQTEQYF
j_call: TRBJ2-7; cdr3_length: 14; d_call: .; v_call: TRBV21-1; clone_size: .; cdr3_nt: TGTGCCAGCAGCAAAGCGAGCGGGAGTTACGAGCAGTACTTC; cdr3_aa: CASSKASGSYEQYF
j_call: TRBJ1-2; cdr3_length: 12; d_call: TRBD1; v_call: TRBV28; clone_size: .; cdr3_nt: TGTGCCAGCGCCGGGACAGCCTATGGCTACACCTTC; cdr3_aa: CASAGTAYGYTF
j_call: TRBJ2-3; cdr3_length: 17; d_call: .; v_call: TRBV9; clone_size: .; cdr3_nt: TGTGCCAGCAGCGTAAGGGGACGGGGCCCGGGGGCAGATACGCAGTATTTT; cdr3_aa: CASSVRGRGPGADTQYF
j_call: TRBJ2-2; cdr3_length: 13; d_call: TRBD2; v_call: TRBV7-9; clone_size: .; cdr3_nt: TGTGCCGGACGGGGGGTGAACACCGGGGAGCTGTTTTTT; cdr3_aa: CAGRGVNTGELFF
j_call: TRBJ2-3; cdr3_length: 18; d_call: .; v_call: TRBV7-9; clone_size: .; cdr3_nt: TGTGCCAGCAGCTTAGCGTGGGGGACTTCTGATATTGCAGATACGCAGTATTTT; cdr3_aa: CASSLAWGTSDIADTQYF
j_call: TRBJ1-1; cdr3_length: 13; d_call: .; v_call: TRBV19; clone_size: .; cdr3_nt: TGTGCCAGTACTCAGGACGAGGGTCCTGAAGCTTTCTTT; cdr3_aa: CASTQDEGPEAFF
j_call: TRBJ2-1; cdr3_length: 13; d_call: TRBD2; v_call: TRBV12-5; clone_size: .; cdr3_nt: TGTGCTAGTGGTCCGGGACTATCCTATGAGCAGTTCTTC; cdr3_aa: CASGPGLSYEQFF
j_call: TRBJ2-1; cdr3_length: 15; d_call: TRBD1; v_call: TRBV6-1; clone_size: .; cdr3_nt: TGTGCCAGTATCCGGGACAGGGCCTCCTACAATGAGCAGTTCTTC; cdr3_aa: CASIRDRASYNEQFF
j_call: TRBJ2-3; cdr3_length: 15; d_call: TRBD1; v_call: TRBV7-3; clone_size: .; cdr3_nt: TGTGCCAGCAGCTCGACAGGGGTGAGCACAGATACGCAGTATTTT; cdr3_aa: CASSSTGVSTDTQYF
j_call: TRBJ2-2; cdr3_length: 16; d_call: .; v_call: TRBV21-1; clone_size: .; cdr3_nt: TGTGCCAGCAGCAGGGGGGGCCCCAAGCGGGCCGGGGAGCTGTTTTTT; cdr3_aa: CASSRGGPKRAGELFF
j_call: TRBJ2-1; cdr3_length: 13; d_call: .; v_call: TRBV7-2; clone_size: .; cdr3_nt: TGTGCCAGCAGCTTAGGAGGCCGGCTTAAGCAGTTCTTC; cdr3_aa: CASSLGGRLKQFF
j_call: TRBJ2-7; cdr3_length: 13; d_call: TRBD1; v_call: TRBV10-3; clone_size: .; cdr3_nt: TGTGCCATCAGAGGACAGGGGGTCGACGAGCAGTACTTC; cdr3_aa: CAIRGQGVDEQYF
j_call: TRBJ2-7; cdr3_length: 15; d_call: .; v_call: TRBV9; clone_size: .; cdr3_nt: TGTGCCAGCAGCCCATGGGACAAAAACCCGACCGAGCAGTACTTC; cdr3_aa: CASSPWDKNPTEQYF
j_call: TRBJ2-1; cdr3_length: 19; d_call: TRBD2; v_call: TRBV28; clone_size: .; cdr3_nt: TGTGCCAGCAGCTTTAGGCCTTCCAAACTAGCGGGAGAAAGGAATGAGCAGTTCTTC; cdr3_aa: CASSFRPSKLAGERNEQFF
j_call: TRBJ1-4; cdr3_length: 15; d_call: .; v_call: TRBV6-5; clone_size: .; cdr3_nt: TGTGCCAGCAGTTCCGATCGGGATAATAATGAAAAACTGTTTTTT; cdr3_aa: CASSSDRDNNEKLFF
j_call: TRBJ2-3; cdr3_length: 17; d_call: TRBD1; v_call: TRBV7-9; clone_size: .; cdr3_nt: TGTGCCAGCAGCTTAGAAGGGGGGACAGGGTTCACAGATACGCAGTATTTT; cdr3_aa: CASSLEGGTGFTDTQYF
j_call: TRBJ2-7; cdr3_length: 12; d_call: TRBD1; v_call: TRBV27; clone_size: .; cdr3_nt: TGTGCCACCCGACAGGGATCGAACGAGCAGTACTTC; cdr3_aa: CATRQGSNEQYF
j_call: TRBJ2-1; cdr3_length: 14; d_call: TRBD2; v_call: TRBV27; clone_size: .; cdr3_nt: TGTGCCAGCAGTTTTACCGGGGGGGCCGGTGAGCAGTTCTTC; cdr3_aa: CASSFTGGAGEQFF
j_call: TRBJ2-2; cdr3_length: 22; d_call: .; v_call: TRBV4-3; clone_size: .; cdr3_nt: TGCGCCAGCAGCCAAGTTGGCGAACTAGTCTTCTGGTTGGGGACGAACACCGGGGAGCTGTTTTTT; cdr3_aa: CASSQVGELVFWLGTNTGELFF
j_call: TRBJ2-7; cdr3_length: 11; d_call: .; v_call: TRBV29-1; clone_size: once; cdr3_nt: TGCAGCGTTGAGCAGGGGTACGAGCAGTACTTC; cdr3_aa: CSVEQGYEQYF
j_call: TRBJ1-3; cdr3_length: 17; d_call: .; v_call: TRBV19; clone_size: once; cdr3_nt: TGTGCCAGTAGTATGGGGCCGGCGGCGAATCCAGGAAACACCATATATTTT; cdr3_aa: CASSMGPAANPGNTIYF
j_call: TRBJ1-1; cdr3_length: 14; d_call: TRBD1; v_call: TRBV4-1; clone_size: .; cdr3_nt: TGCGCCAGCAGCCAGTGGGACAGGGATAATGGAGCTTTCTTT; cdr3_aa: CASSQWDRDNGAFF
j_call: TRBJ2-1; cdr3_length: 15; d_call: TRBD2; v_call: TRBV7-8; clone_size: .; cdr3_nt: TGTGCCAGCAGCTTAGCGACTAGCGGGAGGAGTGAGCAGTTCTTC; cdr3_aa: CASSLATSGRSEQFF
j_call: TRBJ2-7; cdr3_length: 13; d_call: .; v_call: TRBV6-5; clone_size: .; cdr3_nt: TGTGCCAGCAGTTACTCGAGTGAGTACGAGCAGTACTTC; cdr3_aa: CASSYSSEYEQYF
j_call: TRBJ1-4; cdr3_length: 11; d_call: .; v_call: TRBV7-3; clone_size: .; cdr3_nt: TGTGCCAGCAGCTTGTCGGGGAAACTGTTTTTT; cdr3_aa: CASSLSGKLFF
j_call: TRBJ1-6; cdr3_length: 15; d_call: .; v_call: TRBV30; clone_size: .; cdr3_nt: TGTGCCTGGAGTGAAGGGGCAGGGGCCAGTTCACCCCTCCACTTT; cdr3_aa: CAWSEGAGASSPLHF
j_call: TRBJ1-2; cdr3_length: 14; d_call: .; v_call: TRBV15; clone_size: .; cdr3_nt: TGTGCCACCAGCAGTCCTTTGGATCTAGGTGGCTACACCTTC; cdr3_aa: CATSSPLDLGGYTF
j_call: TRBJ1-3; cdr3_length: 15; d_call: .; v_call: TRBV27; clone_size: .; cdr3_nt: TGTGCCAGCAAGTTAGGGGCTACCCCGGGGGACACCATATATTTT; cdr3_aa: CASKLGATPGDTIYF
j_call: TRBJ1-3; cdr3_length: 11; d_call: .; v_call: TRBV28; clone_size: .; cdr3_nt: TGTGCCAGCAGTTTTGACGCGGCCATATATTTT; cdr3_aa: CASSFDAAIYF
j_call: TRBJ2-3; cdr3_length: 14; d_call: .; v_call: TRBV28; clone_size: .; cdr3_nt: TGTGCCAGCAGTTTACAGGGGCTCACAGATACGCAGTATTTT; cdr3_aa: CASSLQGLTDTQYF
j_call: TRBJ2-5; cdr3_length: 14; d_call: .; v_call: TRBV29-1; clone_size: .; cdr3_nt: TGCAGCGGCCCTCTCCGGCGGTTCCAAGAGACCCAGTACTTC; cdr3_aa: CSGPLRRFQETQYF
j_call: TRBJ2-1; cdr3_length: 15; d_call: TRBD2; v_call: TRBV13; clone_size: .; cdr3_nt: TGTGCCAGCAGCTCCGGTAGCGGGGGGTATGACGAGCAGTTCTTC; cdr3_aa: CASSSGSGGYDEQFF
j_call: TRBJ1-2; cdr3_length: 14; d_call: .; v_call: TRBV9; clone_size: .; cdr3_nt: TGTGCCAGCAGGGCTTGGCGGAGGGGCTATGGCTACACCTTC; cdr3_aa: CASRAWRRGYGYTF
j_call: TRBJ2-3; cdr3_length: 13; d_call: .; v_call: TRBV27; clone_size: .; cdr3_nt: TGTGCCAGCAGCCGTCTTAAAATTATTCCGCAGTATTTT; cdr3_aa: CASSRLKIIPQYF
j_call: TRBJ2-7; cdr3_length: 15; d_call: .; v_call: TRBV4-3; clone_size: .; cdr3_nt: TGCGCCAGCAGCCAAGGCTGGACAGCCCCCTACGAGCAGTACTTC; cdr3_aa: CASSQGWTAPYEQYF
j_call: TRBJ2-1; cdr3_length: 14; d_call: .; v_call: TRBV5-6; clone_size: .; cdr3_nt: TGTGCCAGCAGCCTTGACAGATTAAACAATGAGCAGTTCTTC; cdr3_aa: CASSLDRLNNEQFF
j_call: TRBJ2-1; cdr3_length: 15; d_call: TRBD2; v_call: TRBV7-9; clone_size: .; cdr3_nt: TGTGCCAGCAGCTTGGCTAGCGGGGTCCACAATGAGCAGTTCTTC; cdr3_aa: CASSLASGVHNEQFF
j_call: TRBJ1-1; cdr3_length: 16; d_call: .; v_call: TRBV6-1; clone_size: .; cdr3_nt: TGTGCCAGCAGTGCCAAGATACAGGGAGAGGGGACTGAAGCTTTCTTT; cdr3_aa: CASSAKIQGEGTEAFF
j_call: TRBJ2-1; cdr3_length: 13; d_call: .; v_call: TRBV5-4; clone_size: .; cdr3_nt: TGTGCCAGCAGCTCTACCTCCTACAATGAGCAGTTCTTC; cdr3_aa: CASSSTSYNEQFF
j_call: TRBJ2-1; cdr3_length: 21; d_call: TRBD2; v_call: TRBV4-3; clone_size: once; cdr3_nt: TGCGCCAGCAGCCAAGATCACGGGTGGTCCTGGGGCGGGAGGGAACGGAATGAGCAGTTCTTC; cdr3_aa: CASSQDHGWSWGGRERNEQFF
j_call: TRBJ1-1; cdr3_length: 18; d_call: .; v_call: TRBV7-6; clone_size: .; cdr3_nt: .; cdr3_aa: CASSLLNPGQGLFWRAFF
j_call: TRBJ2-3; cdr3_length: 15; d_call: TRBD1; v_call: TRBV6-1; clone_size: .; cdr3_nt: TGTGCCAGCAGTCCCTGGGACAGTCTCACAGATACGCAGTATTTT; cdr3_aa: CASSPWDSLTDTQYF
j_call: TRBJ2-1; cdr3_length: 15; d_call: TRBD1; v_call: TRBV7-3; clone_size: .; cdr3_nt: TGTGCCAGCAGCCCCGAGGCAGGGGGCTACAATGAGCAGTTCTTC; cdr3_aa: CASSPEAGGYNEQFF